These 5 T cell receptor beta chains were sequenced from one sample in a study of blood T cell repertoires in COVID-19. Libraries were prepared by immunoSEQ multiplex PCR; TCRdb keeps only in-frame clonotypes and omits some of them. The table includes some 510,000 clones, roughly 90% detected once. Sequenced input: PBMCs or T cells enriched from blood (not recorded which). These receptors originate from a woman between 40 and 55 years old who had recovered from COVID-19.

The table lists this clone with a count of one. The chain recombines TRBV5-4 with TRBJ1-4, with 10 bases fitting TRBD1. The CDR3 sequence is 17 residues long. Germline lookup yields CDR1 SGHNT and CDR2 YYREEE (reference sequence). V was pared by 2 bases and J by 6 bases, with 10 bases of the junction left unmatched. The CDR3 protein is CASSFGGTGTGDEKLFF. DNA of the CDR3: TGTGCCAGCAGCTTTGGTGGAACCGGGACAGGGGATGAAAAACTGTTTTTT.

The CDR3 DNA is TGTGCCAGCAGTTATGTAGCGGGGCATAATGAGCAGTTCTTC. Translation: CASSYVAGHNEQFF. The chain links TRBV6-5 to TRBJ2-1, with 8 nucleotides matching TRBD2. Germline CDR1 reads MNHEY; CDR2 reads SVGAGI. The length of the CDR3 is 14 residues. The V and J ends lost 3 bases and 7 bases, in that order; junction bases with no gene match: 5.

This clone is a singleton in its sample. The genes are TRBV6-5 and TRBJ1-5; D unclear. Germline CDR1 is MNHEY and CDR2 is SVGAGI. With 6 bases removed from V and 6 bases from J, the gap between germline ends came to 6 bases. The length of the CDR3 is 11 residues. CDR3 sequence (DNA): TGTGCCAGCAGGCTGCGTCAGCCCCAGCATTTT. This gives the protein CASRLRQPQHF.

The chain links TRBV4-1 to TRBJ2-7; 7 bases match TRBD2. This CDR3 has 15 amino acids. The V and J ends lost 1 base and 7 bases, in that order; junction bases with no gene match: 10. Germline CDR1 and CDR2: MGHRA and YSYEKL. The DNA of the CDR3 is TGCGCCAGCAGCCAAGGGACTAGGTATAGAGTTGAGCAGTACTTC. Encoded protein: CASSQGTRYRVEQYF.

The chain recombines TRBV4-2 with TRBJ2-1; 10 bases are a match to TRBD2. This CDR3 has 17 residues. Germline-derived CDR1 and CDR2 are LGHNA and YNFKEQ. V dropped 1 base and J dropped 5; count of bases not matched to a gene: 8. The DNA for the CDR3 is TGTGCCAGCAGCCAAGCCGGAGCGGGAGGGCCCCACAATGAGCAGTTCTTC. It specifies CASSQAGAGGPHNEQFF.